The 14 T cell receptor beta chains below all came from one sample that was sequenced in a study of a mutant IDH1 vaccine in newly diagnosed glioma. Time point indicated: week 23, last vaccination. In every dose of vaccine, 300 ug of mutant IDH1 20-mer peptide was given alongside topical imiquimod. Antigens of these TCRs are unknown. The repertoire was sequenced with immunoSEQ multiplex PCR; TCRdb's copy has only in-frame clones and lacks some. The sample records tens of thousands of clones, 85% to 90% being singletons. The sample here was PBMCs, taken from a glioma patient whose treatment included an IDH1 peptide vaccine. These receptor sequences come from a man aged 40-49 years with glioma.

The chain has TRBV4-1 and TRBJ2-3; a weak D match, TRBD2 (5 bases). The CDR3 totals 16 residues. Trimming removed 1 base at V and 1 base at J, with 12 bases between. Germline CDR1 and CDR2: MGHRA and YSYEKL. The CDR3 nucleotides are TGCGCCAGCAGCCAAGCAGTCGGAGCGGGCACAGATACGCAGTATTTT. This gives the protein CASSQAVGAGTDTQYF.

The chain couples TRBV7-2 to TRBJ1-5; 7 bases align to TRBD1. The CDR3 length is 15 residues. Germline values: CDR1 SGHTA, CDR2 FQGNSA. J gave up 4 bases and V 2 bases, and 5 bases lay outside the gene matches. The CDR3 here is CASSLSDRTNQPQHF. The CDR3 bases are TGTGCCAGCAGCTTATCGGACAGGACGAATCAGCCCCAGCATTTT.

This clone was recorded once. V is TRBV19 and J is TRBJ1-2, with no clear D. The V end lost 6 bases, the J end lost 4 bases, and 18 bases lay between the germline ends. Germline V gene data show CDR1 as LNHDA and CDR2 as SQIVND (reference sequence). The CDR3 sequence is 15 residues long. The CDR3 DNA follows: TGTGCCAGTAGGGACCGGGGAGAAGCTGGCTATGGCTACACCTTC. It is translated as CASRDRGEAGYGYTF.

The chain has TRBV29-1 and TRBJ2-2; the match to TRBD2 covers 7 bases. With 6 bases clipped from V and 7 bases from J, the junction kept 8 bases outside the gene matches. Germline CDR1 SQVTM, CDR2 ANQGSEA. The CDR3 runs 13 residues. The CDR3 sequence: CSVGLVWNGELFF. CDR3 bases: TGCAGCGTCGGACTAGTTTGGAACGGGGAGCTGTTTTTT.

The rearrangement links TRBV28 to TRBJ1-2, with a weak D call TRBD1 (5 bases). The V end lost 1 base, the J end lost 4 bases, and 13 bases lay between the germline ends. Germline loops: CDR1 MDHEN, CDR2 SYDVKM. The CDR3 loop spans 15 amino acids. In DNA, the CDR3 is TGTGCCAGCAGTTTATCGAGGGGTGACAGCTATGGCTACACCTTC. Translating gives CASSLSRGDSYGYTF.

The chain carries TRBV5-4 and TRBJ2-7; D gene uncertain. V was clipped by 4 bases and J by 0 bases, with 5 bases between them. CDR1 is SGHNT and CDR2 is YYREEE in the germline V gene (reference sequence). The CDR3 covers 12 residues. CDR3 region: CASSPDSYEQYF. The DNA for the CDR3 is TGTGCCAGCAGCCCCGACTCCTACGAGCAGTACTTC.

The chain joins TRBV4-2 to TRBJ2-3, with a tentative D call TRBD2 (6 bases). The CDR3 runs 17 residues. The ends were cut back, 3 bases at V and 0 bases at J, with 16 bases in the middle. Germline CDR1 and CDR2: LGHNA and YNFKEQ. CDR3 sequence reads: CASSQGSGAGSTDTQYF. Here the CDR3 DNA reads TGTGCCAGCAGCCAGGGCTCTGGGGCGGGAAGCACAGATACGCAGTATTTT.

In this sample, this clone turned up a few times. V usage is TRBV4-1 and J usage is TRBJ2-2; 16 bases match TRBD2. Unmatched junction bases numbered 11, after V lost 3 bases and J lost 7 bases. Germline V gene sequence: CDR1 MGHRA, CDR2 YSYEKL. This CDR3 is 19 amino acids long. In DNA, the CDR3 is TGCGCCAGCAGCCAGCCGGGACTAGCGGGAGGGTCCTCGGACGGGGAGCTGTTTTTT. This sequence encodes CASSQPGLAGGSSDGELFF.

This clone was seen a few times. The CDR3 reads CASSPGTARGRSNTIYF. The CDR3 nucleotides read TGTGCCAGTAGCCCCGGGACAGCCCGGGGACGAAGTAACACCATATATTTT. The gene calls are TRBV19 and TRBJ1-3; TRBD1 aligns across 7 bases. Trimming took 6 bases from V and 7 from J; bases not matched to a gene: 18. This CDR3 spans 17 amino acids. CDR1 and CDR2 from the germline V gene are LNHDA and SQIVND (reference sequence).

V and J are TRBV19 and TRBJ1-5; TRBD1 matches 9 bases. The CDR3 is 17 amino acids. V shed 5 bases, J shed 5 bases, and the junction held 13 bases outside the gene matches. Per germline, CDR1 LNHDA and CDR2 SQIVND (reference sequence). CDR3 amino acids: CASSLSGTGRNYQPQHF. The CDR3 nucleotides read TGTGCCAGTAGTCTATCCGGGACAGGGAGGAATTATCAGCCCCAGCATTTT.

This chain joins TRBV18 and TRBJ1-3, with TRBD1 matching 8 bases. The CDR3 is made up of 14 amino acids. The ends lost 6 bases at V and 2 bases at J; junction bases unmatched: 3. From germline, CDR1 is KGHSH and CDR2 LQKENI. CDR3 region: CASSSTGAGNTIYF. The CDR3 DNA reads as TGTGCCAGCTCGTCGACAGGGGCTGGAAACACCATATATTTT.

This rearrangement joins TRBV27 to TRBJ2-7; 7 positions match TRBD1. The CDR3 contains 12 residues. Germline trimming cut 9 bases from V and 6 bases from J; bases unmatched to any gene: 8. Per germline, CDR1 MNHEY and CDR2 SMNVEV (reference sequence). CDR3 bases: TGTGCCAGTTCTGCCGGGACAGCCGAGCAGTACTTC. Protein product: CASSAGTAEQYF.

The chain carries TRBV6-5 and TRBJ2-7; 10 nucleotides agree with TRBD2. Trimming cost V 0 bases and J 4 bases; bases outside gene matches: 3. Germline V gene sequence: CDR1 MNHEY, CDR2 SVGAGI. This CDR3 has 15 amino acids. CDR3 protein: CASSYSSSGRYEQYF. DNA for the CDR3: TGTGCCAGCAGTTACTCGTCTAGCGGGAGATACGAGCAGTACTTC.

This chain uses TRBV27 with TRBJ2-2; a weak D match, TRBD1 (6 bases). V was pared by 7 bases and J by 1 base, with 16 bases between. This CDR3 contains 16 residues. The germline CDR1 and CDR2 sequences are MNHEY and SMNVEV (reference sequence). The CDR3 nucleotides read TGTGCCAGCACTAGCATCAGGGGCCTGAACACCGGGGAGCTGTTTTTT. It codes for CASTSIRGLNTGELFF.